This T cell receptor (beta chain) was recorded in a study of OX40 agonist ivuxolimab in advanced cancers. Repertoires were generated with immunoSEQ multiplex PCR, while TCRdb's copy carries only in-frame clones and drops some. Of around 53,000 clones detected, approximately 91% appear once; the ten largest clones hold 5.5% to 8.5%. The length of the CDR3 is 14 residues. The ends were cut back, 6 bases at V and 1 base at J, with 12 bases in the middle. The germline V gene has CDR1 MGHDK and CDR2 SYGVNS. The specimen was CD4+ or CD8+ T cells sorted from blood, collected in a trial of the OX40 agonist ivuxolimab. The source of this sequence is an adult with an advanced solid tumor such as melanoma, head and neck, liver or kidney cancer. The genes are TRBV25-1 and TRBJ1-1, with a tentative D call TRBD1 (5 bases). CDR3 sequence (DNA): TGTGCCAGCAGCAAGAGGCAGGGGAACACTGAAGCTTTCTTT. It is translated as CASSKRQGNTEAFF.